These 8 T cell receptor beta chains originate from one sample sequenced in a study of blood T cell repertoires in COVID-19 (dated by TCRdb to about 2020). The library was prepared using the immunoSEQ multiplex PCR assay. The clones in this table, taken by TCRdb from immuneACCESS, are in-frame only. Not every clone is retained; where verified, under half of the shortfall comes from an unresolved V gene, and the cause of the rest is unknown. In this sample the table shows approximately 300,000 clones, 90% of which occur a single time. 1% of the sample comes from the top ten. Sequencing used peripheral blood. These receptor sequences come from a woman in her thirties or forties with COVID-19, enrolled during active disease.

J is TRBJ1-1 and V is TRBV5-1; unclear D gene. This CDR3 spans 14 amino acids. V lost 3 bases, J lost 4 bases, and 13 bases lay in between. Per germline, CDR1 SGHRS and CDR2 YFSETQ. The CDR3 DNA reads TGCGCCAGCAGCTCCAACAGTCTCGGCACTGAAGCTTTCTTT. This gives the protein CASSSNSLGTEAFF.

This chain uses TRBV27 with TRBJ1-1; 8 nucleotides align to TRBD1. Germline V CDR1 and CDR2: MNHEY, SMNVEV (reference sequence). This CDR3 contains 14 residues. V shed 2 bases and J 4 bases; nucleotides not matched to a gene: 3. The CDR3 region is CASSLTGGTTEAFF. The CDR3 nucleotides read TGTGCCAGCAGTTTAACAGGGGGGACCACTGAAGCTTTCTTT.

This clone was seen only once. The chain uses TRBV28 and TRBJ1-3; no definite D call. The CDR3 length is 14 residues. V lost 3 bases, J lost 3 bases, and 9 bases lay in between. Germline CDR1 reads MDHEN; CDR2 reads SYDVKM. CDR3 sequence (DNA): TGTGCCAGCAGTTTCGGACTCTTTGGAAACACCATATATTTT. It codes for CASSFGLFGNTIYF. The whole variable domain, filled in from reference TRBV28 and TRBJ1-3, reads DVKVTQSSRYLVKRTGEKVFLECVQDMDHENMFWYRQDPGLGLRLIYFSYDVKMKEKGDIPEGYSVSREKKERFSLILESASTNQTSMYLCASSFGLFGNTIYFGEGSWLTVV.

The gene calls are TRBV19 and TRBJ2-7; D not resolved. Germline V gene sequence: CDR1 LNHDA, CDR2 SQIVND (reference sequence). The CDR3 is 13 residues long. The ends were cut back, 2 bases at V and 7 bases at J, with 12 bases in the middle. CDR3 nucleotides: TGTGCCAGTAGTATAAATCCGGTGAGAGAGCAGTACTTC. Translated: CASSINPVREQYF.

This chain uses TRBV5-1 with TRBJ2-7, with 11 bases identical to TRBD2. Germline CDR1 SGHRS, CDR2 YFSETQ. The CDR3 sequence is 14 residues long. Losses at the gene ends were 4 bases for V and 7 bases for J; bases not matched to a gene: 7. The DNA for the CDR3 is TGCGCCAGCAGCAGTTTAGTAGCGGGAGGGGAGCAGTACTTC. Translated: CASSSLVAGGEQYF.

The genes are TRBV11-2 and TRBJ1-3, with D uncertain. V lost 2 bases, J lost 4 bases, and 9 bases lay in between. The length of the CDR3 is 14 residues. Germline lookup yields CDR1 SGHAT and CDR2 FQNNGV. Written as DNA, the CDR3 is TGTGCCAGCAGCTTACGGGGAGTGGGAAACACCATATATTTT. Residues: CASSLRGVGNTIYF. Supplemented by reference TRBV11-2 and TRBJ1-3, the full variable domain reads EAGVAQSPRYKIIEKRQSVAFWCNPISGHATLYWYQQILGQGPKLLIQFQNNGVVDDSQLPKDRFSAERLKGVDSTLKIQPAKLEDSAVYLCASSLRGVGNTIYFGEGSWLTVV.

This chain connects TRBV19 to TRBJ2-1; TRBD2 agrees at 8 bases. This CDR3 region has 18 residues. Germline-derived CDR1 and CDR2 are LNHDA and SQIVND (reference sequence). The ends lost 3 bases at V and 8 bases at J; junction bases unmatched: 18. The CDR3 DNA sequence: TGTGCCAGTAGTATGGGGCACGTGAGCGGGGGTATTCTCGATGAGCAGTTCTTC. Translation gives CASSMGHVSGGILDEQFF.

The J gene is TRBJ2-7, the V gene TRBV2; possible D gene TRBD2, 6 bases. Germline V gene lookup returns CDR1 SNHLY and CDR2 FYNNEI. The CDR3 is 12 residues long. The V gene lost 6 bases and the J gene lost 2 bases, with 8 bases spanning the gap. In DNA, the CDR3 is TGTGCCAGCAGGGGGGGTCCCTACGAGCAGTACTTC. Its protein product is CASRGGPYEQYF. The entire variable domain, with the rest obtained from reference TRBV2 and TRBJ2-7, is as follows: EPEVTQTPSHQVTQMGQEVILRCVPISNHLYFYWYRQILGQKVEFLVSFYNNEISEKSEIFDDQFSVERPDGSNFTLKIRSTKLEDSAMYFCASRGGPYEQYFGPGTRLTVT.